The rows below give T cell receptor beta chains drawn from one sample of a study of T cell changes during pregnancy in multiple sclerosis. Produced via immunoSEQ multiplex PCR; TCRdb's table is partial and in-frame only. The data show 40,000 to 55,000 clones, with under 90% seen just once and under 1.5% held by the top ten. The material sequenced was peripheral blood, taken in the first trimester of pregnancy. Source of these receptors: a female donor in good health, enrolled as a control in a pregnancy study. Each CDR3 is given with its conserved first and last residue. Clone size is given for some rows only: seen once, a few or many times, or a class if the clone is expanded.

v_gene	abundance	j_gene	CDR3aa
TRBV19	NA	TRBJ2-2	CASSIAGGTGELFF
TRBV12-5	NA	TRBJ2-5	CASGLPGVAGDLGTQYF
TRBV27	once	TRBJ1-3	CASSAGKSGNTIYF
TRBV14	NA	TRBJ1-6	CASSLTQGAGNSPLHF
TRBV14	NA	TRBJ1-6	CASSQPLPNSPLHF
TRBV21-1	NA	TRBJ1-5	CASSTTHRQGTGQPQHF
TRBV6-5	NA	TRBJ1-2	CASRRTSLDGYTF
TRBV7-2	NA	TRBJ1-2	CASSYGQGAPGYTF
TRBV6-1	NA	TRBJ1-1	CASSGDRVYTEAFF
TRBV30	NA	TRBJ2-2	CAWSWTSGGVGELFF
TRBV28	NA	TRBJ2-5	CASSLGGSQETQYF
TRBV5-4	once	TRBJ2-3	CASSSPGGDWDTQYF
TRBV7-3	few	TRBJ1-2	CASSLRGGEGYTF
TRBV28	NA	TRBJ2-7	CASSLSGSSYEQYF
TRBV6-1	NA	TRBJ2-1	CASSRGRFYNEQFF
TRBV11-2	NA	TRBJ1-2	CASSLGEEGYTF
TRBV18	NA	TRBJ2-5	CASSPRGRETQYF
TRBV4-1	NA	TRBJ2-7	CASSPGTDYEQYF
TRBV5-6	NA	TRBJ2-7	CASSPDGTEYEQYF
TRBV4-2	NA	TRBJ2-6	CASSQLGEATSGANVLTF
TRBV11-2	NA	TRBJ2-2	CASSLAGGPNTGELFF
TRBV7-6	NA	TRBJ1-1	CASSLGGQGSPSGWTEAFF
TRBV28	NA	TRBJ1-1	CASSLGQGASEAFF
TRBV5-4	NA	TRBJ2-7	CASSFTSPGTNYYEQYF
TRBV10-1	NA	TRBJ2-7	CASSESQGYARRSSYEQYF
TRBV6-1	NA	TRBJ1-1	CASSSSGNTEAFF